The rows below give T cell receptor beta chains drawn from one sample of a study of blood T cell repertoires in COVID-19. Profiled with immunoSEQ multiplex PCR; TCRdb holds only in-frame clones, not every one. The sample consists of 35,000 to 55,000 clones, about 88% of them appearing once. Sequencing was carried out using peripheral blood. These receptors came from a human donor in a cohort sampled during active COVID-19. Each CDR3 is given with its conserved first and last residue. D genes are given only for firm matches. Only some rows state a clone size, as once, few, many or a class for expanded clones.

V	size	J	D	DNA	CDR3
TRBV19	once	TRBJ2-7	TRBD2	TGTGCCAGTAGTACGGCGGGAGGGTACGAGCAGTACTTC	CASSTAGGYEQYF
TRBV6-2/TRBV6-3	.	TRBJ1-5	.	TGTGCCAGCAGTTTTCATAATCAGCCCCAGCATTTT	CASSFHNQPQHF
TRBV5-1	.	TRBJ2-3	.	TGCGCCAGCAGCGGACAGTATACTAGCACAGATACGCAGTATTTT	CASSGQYTSTDTQYF
TRBV12-3/TRBV12-4	.	TRBJ2-7	.	TGTGCCAGCAGTTTGGGCCCTTCGAACGAGCAGTACTTC	CASSLGPSNEQYF
TRBV29-1	.	TRBJ2-5	.	TGCAGCGTTGGGGGGAGGTTTCAAGAGACCCAGTACTTC	CSVGGRFQETQYF
TRBV4-3	.	TRBJ2-5	TRBD2	TGCGCCAGCAGCCAGGGGGCTAGCGGGGGATTTCAAGAGACCCAGTACTTC	CASSQGASGGFQETQYF
TRBV6-5	once	TRBJ2-2	TRBD1	TGTGCCAGCAGTTACACAGGGGCGAGGGACACCGGGGAGCTGTTTTTT	CASSYTGARDTGELFF
TRBV5-1	.	TRBJ2-7	TRBD2	TGCGCCAGCAGCATGGCCGCGCTAGCGGGGGCCTACGAGCAGTACTTC	CASSMAALAGAYEQYF
TRBV7-2	.	TRBJ1-5	.	TGTGCCAGCAGCTTAGACAGGGAACAGCCCCAGCATTTT	CASSLDREQPQHF
TRBV2	.	TRBJ2-4	.	TGTGCCAGCAGTGAACCCAGGCTAGCCAAAAACATTCAGTACTTC	CASSEPRLAKNIQYF
TRBV18	.	TRBJ2-7	TRBD2	TGTGCCAGCTCACCACCGGGACTAGCGGGATACGAGCAGTACTTC	CASSPPGLAGYEQYF
TRBV7-9	.	TRBJ2-2	TRBD1	TGTGCCAGCAGCCAGTCCGGGACAGGGGCCACCGGGGAGCTGTTTTTT	CASSQSGTGATGELFF
TRBV10-3	.	TRBJ2-1	TRBD1	TGTGCCATCAGTGCTCGAGAACAGGGGAATCCCTACAATGAGCAGTTCTTC	CAISAREQGNPYNEQFF
TRBV2	once	TRBJ1-1	TRBD1	TGTGCCAGCAGGGGAGTACAGGGGGCGGATACTGAAGCTTTCTTT	CASRGVQGADTEAFF
TRBV5-4	once	TRBJ2-7	TRBD1	TGTGCCAGCAGCGAGGGACAGACTACCTACGAGCAGTACTTC	CASSEGQTTYEQYF
TRBV7-2	.	TRBJ2-5	TRBD1	TGTGCCAGCAGGGATGGGACAGGGAAAGAGACCCAGTACTTC	CASRDGTGKETQYF
TRBV6-5	.	TRBJ2-7	.	TGTGCCAGCAGTTGGACAACCTCCTACGAGCAGTACTTC	CASSWTTSYEQYF
TRBV19	.	TRBJ2-7	TRBD2	TGTGCCAGTAGTATACGGGCTAGCGGGGGCTCCGAGCAGTACTTC	CASSIRASGGSEQYF
TRBV19	.	TRBJ1-1	.	TGTGCCAGTAGTATGCAGGCAAATGAAGCTTTCTTT	CASSMQANEAFF
TRBV2	.	TRBJ1-2	.	TGTGCCAGCAGCCCCTCCGGTCGGAACTATGGCTACACCTTC	CASSPSGRNYGYTF